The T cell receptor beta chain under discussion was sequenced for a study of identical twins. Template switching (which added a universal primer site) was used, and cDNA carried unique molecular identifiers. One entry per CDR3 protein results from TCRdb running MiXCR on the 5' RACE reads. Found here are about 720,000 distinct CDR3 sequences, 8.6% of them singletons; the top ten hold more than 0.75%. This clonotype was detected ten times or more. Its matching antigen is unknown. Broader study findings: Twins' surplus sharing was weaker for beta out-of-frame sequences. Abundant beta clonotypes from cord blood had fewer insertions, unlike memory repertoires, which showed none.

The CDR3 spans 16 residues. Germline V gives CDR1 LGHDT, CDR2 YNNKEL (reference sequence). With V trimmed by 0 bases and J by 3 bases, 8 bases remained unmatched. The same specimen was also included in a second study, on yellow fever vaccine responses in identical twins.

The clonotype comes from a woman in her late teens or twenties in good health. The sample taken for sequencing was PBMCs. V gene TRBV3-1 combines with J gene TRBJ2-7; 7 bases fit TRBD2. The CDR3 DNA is TGTGCCAGCAGCCAAGATCCGAGTCGGGGGGACTACGAGCAGTACTTC. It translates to CASSQDPSRGDYEQYF.